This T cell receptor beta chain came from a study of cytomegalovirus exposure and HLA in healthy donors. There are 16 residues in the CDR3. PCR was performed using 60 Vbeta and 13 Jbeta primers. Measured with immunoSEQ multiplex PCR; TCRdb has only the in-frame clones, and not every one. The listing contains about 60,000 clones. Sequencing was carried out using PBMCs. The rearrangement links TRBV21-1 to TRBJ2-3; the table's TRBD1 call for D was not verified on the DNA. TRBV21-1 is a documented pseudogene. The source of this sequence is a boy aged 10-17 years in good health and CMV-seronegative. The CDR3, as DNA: TGTGCCAGCCACACTAAGGGGGAATCTAGCACAGATACGCAGTATTTT. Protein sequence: CASHTKGESSTDTQYF.